A selection of T cell receptor beta chains follows, all from one sample in a study of T cell repertoires in cytomegalovirus infection. These receptors' targets are unknown. TCRdb used MiXCR to reprocess the reads, holding one entry per CDR3 protein. The table records 700,000 to 900,000 distinct CDR3 sequences, 29% of them present only once. The sample in question was cultured CD8+ T cells from PBMCs, obtained from culture after CMV antigen stimulation. All receptors come from a human donor in good health (CMV status not recorded). Some clones in this sample may be carry-over from other donors' samples. The CDR3 runs from the conserved cysteine through the conserved F or W. The D gene is left open where the match is weak. Clone size is stated in some rows and not others, as once, few, many or a class when expanded.

clone_size d_call j_call v_call cdr3_aa cdr3_nt
few TRBD1 TRBJ1-2 TRBV7-2 CASRYRDRAYGGYTF TGTGCCAGCAGATATCGGGACAGGGCATATGGTGGCTACACCTTC
NA NA TRBJ2-5 TRBV15 CATSRDLGGGETQYF TGTGCCACCAGCAGAGACTTAGGGGGGGGAGAGACCCAGTACTTC
NA NA TRBJ2-1 TRBV29-1 CSVAGQYNEQFF TGCAGCGTTGCGGGACAATACAATGAGCAGTTCTTC
few TRBD2 TRBJ2-7 TRBV20-1 CSASTLAGASPSYEQYF TGCAGTGCTAGCACCCTAGCGGGGGCCTCCCCCTCCTACGAGCAGTACTTC
few NA TRBJ1-2 TRBV6-5 CASSFRPEDGYTF TGTGCCAGCAGTTTCAGGCCAGAGGATGGCTACACCTTC
NA NA TRBJ2-2 TRBV7-6 CASSPRVAVANTGELFF TGTGCCAGCAGCCCTCGGGTAGCGGTCGCGAACACCGGGGAGCTGTTTTTT
NA NA TRBJ2-3 TRBV19 CASSIEGHFTDTQYF TGTGCCAGTAGTATAGAAGGGCATTTCACAGATACGCAGTATTTT
once NA TRBJ2-5 TRBV9 CASSVGAVRGRETQYF TGTGCCAGCAGCGTAGGGGCAGTCAGAGGGAGGGAGACCCAGTACTTC
NA TRBD1 TRBJ1-2 TRBV19 CASSIVTGSGYTF TGTGCCAGTAGTATAGTGACAGGGAGTGGCTACACCTTC
NA NA TRBJ1-1 TRBV12-3/TRBV12-4 CASSNDQGATEAFF TGTGCCAGCAGTAACGACCAGGGAGCCACTGAAGCTTTCTTT
few TRBD1 TRBJ1-2 TRBV6-1 CASGQGARKGGYTF TGTGCCAGCGGTCAGGGGGCGAGGAAGGGAGGCTACACCTTC
few NA TRBJ2-1 TRBV6-1 CASSYLGQLNEQFF TGTGCCAGCAGTTACCTAGGACAGCTCAATGAGCAGTTCTTC
NA NA TRBJ2-3 TRBV4-1 CASSQLWGTDTQYF TGCGCCAGCAGCCAGCTGTGGGGGACAGATACGCAGTATTTT
NA NA TRBJ2-3 TRBV10-3 CAISDSDYTDTQYF TGTGCCATCAGTGACTCTGACTACACAGATACGCAGTATTTT
NA NA TRBJ2-5 TRBV25-1 CASSESVAQYF TGTGCCAGCAGTGAATCAGTGGCCCAGTACTTC
NA TRBD1 TRBJ2-5 TRBV7-9 CASSLGDRGRETQYF TGTGCCAGCAGCTTAGGGGACAGGGGGAGAGAGACCCAGTACTTC
NA NA TRBJ1-1 TRBV12-3/TRBV12-4 CASSRTGTSEAFF TGTGCCAGCAGTAGAACCGGGACGTCTGAAGCTTTCTTT
NA TRBD1 TRBJ1-2 TRBV5-5 CASSNRDRVENYGYTF TGTGCCAGCAGCAACCGGGACAGGGTTGAGAACTATGGCTACACCTTC
few TRBD1 TRBJ1-2 TRBV2 CAIPPADRGAGYTF TGTGCCATCCCTCCCGCGGACAGGGGAGCCGGCTACACCTTC
NA NA TRBJ2-1 TRBV19 CASSIDQEGPASSYNEQFF TGTGCCAGTAGTATAGATCAGGAGGGTCCGGCTAGCTCCTACAATGAGCAGTTCTTC
NA TRBD2 TRBJ2-3 TRBV7-9 CASSLIAGGADTQYF TGTGCCAGCAGCTTAATAGCGGGGGGAGCAGATACGCAGTATTTT
NA TRBD1 TRBJ2-2 TRBV6-1 CASPGGLTGELFF TGTGCCAGCCCAGGGGGTCTCACCGGGGAGCTGTTTTTT
few NA TRBJ1-5 TRBV4-3 CASSQEVGLNQPQHF TGCGCCAGCAGCCAAGAGGTAGGGTTAAATCAGCCCCAGCATTTT
few NA TRBJ1-1 TRBV27 CASSLVRGSTEAFF TGTGCCAGCAGTTTAGTGAGAGGAAGCACTGAAGCTTTCTTT
NA NA TRBJ1-1 TRBV28 CASSLTEGSTEAFF TGTGCCAGCAGTCTCACAGAGGGGTCCACTGAAGCTTTCTTT
NA TRBD1 TRBJ2-7 TRBV4-3 CASSRVGQSYEQYF TGCGCCAGCAGCCGTGTGGGACAGTCCTACGAGCAGTACTTC
NA TRBD1 TRBJ1-1 TRBV4-1 CASSQGTQGAASEAFF TGCGCCAGCAGCCAGGGGACACAGGGGGCAGCGTCTGAAGCTTTCTTT
few NA TRBJ1-2 TRBV2 CAIHNTEGRSYGYTF TGTGCCATTCATAACACTGAGGGACGGAGCTATGGCTACACCTTC
few TRBD1 TRBJ1-2 TRBV19 CASSGKDRANYGYTF TGTGCCAGTAGTGGAAAGGACAGGGCCAACTATGGCTACACCTTC
NA NA TRBJ2-6 TRBV2 CASSELRGANVLTF TGTGCCAGCAGTGAGCTAAGAGGGGCCAACGTCCTGACTTTC
few NA TRBJ1-1 TRBV2 CAGMGPSDMNTEAFF TGTGCCGGGATGGGCCCCTCGGACATGAACACTGAAGCTTTCTTT
few NA TRBJ1-5 TRBV10-3 CAISAGQQNSNQPQHF TGTGCCATCAGTGCCGGACAGCAGAATAGCAATCAGCCCCAGCATTTT
few NA TRBJ1-2 TRBV29-1 CSVEDRAAPYGYTF TGCAGCGTTGAAGATAGGGCCGCCCCCTATGGCTACACCTTC
NA NA TRBJ2-4 TRBV5-6 CASSPVPSLAKNIQYF TGTGCCAGCAGCCCCGTCCCTAGTCTAGCCAAAAACATTCAGTACTTC
NA NA TRBJ2-3 TRBV12-3/TRBV12-4 CASTLVEIGPDTQYF TGTGCCAGCACCTTGGTGGAGATCGGGCCAGATACGCAGTATTTT
NA NA TRBJ2-3 TRBV20-1 CSARDLSGVGPDTQYF TGCAGTGCTAGAGATCTGTCGGGCGTTGGCCCAGATACGCAGTATTTT
few NA TRBJ2-5 TRBV24-1 CATSDSNQETQYF TGTGCCACCAGTGACTCGAACCAAGAGACCCAGTACTTC
few NA TRBJ2-1 TRBV10-3 CAISESLTHFEVNEQFF TGTGCCATCAGTGAGTCGCTGACTCACTTTGAGGTGAATGAGCAGTTCTTC
many NA TRBJ2-1 TRBV7-2 CASSLYEVLPYNEQFF TGTGCCAGCAGCTTATATGAGGTGCTACCCTACAATGAGCAGTTCTTC
few TRBD1 TRBJ2-2 TRBV7-9 CASGKLQGANTGELFF TGTGCCAGCGGAAAATTACAGGGGGCGAACACCGGGGAGCTGTTTTTT
NA TRBD2 TRBJ2-6 TRBV7-6 CASSLVTSGDSGANVLTF TGTGCCAGCAGCTTAGTTACTAGCGGGGACTCTGGGGCCAACGTCCTGACTTTC
few NA TRBJ2-7 TRBV7-6 CASSEVGALGEQYF TGTGCCAGCAGCGAAGTTGGGGCACTCGGCGAGCAGTACTTC
few TRBD1 TRBJ1-1 TRBV20-1 CSALPTGDVPLNTEAFF TGCAGTGCGCTTCCTACAGGGGATGTCCCCTTGAACACTGAAGCTTTCTTT
NA TRBD2 TRBJ2-5 TRBV7-9 CASSSPKGGGTQETQYF TGTGCCAGCAGCTCGCCTAAGGGCGGGGGGACCCAAGAGACCCAGTACTTC
once TRBD2 TRBJ2-5 TRBV5-1 CASSSGLAGIQETQYF TGCGCCAGCAGCTCCGGACTAGCGGGGATTCAAGAGACCCAGTACTTC
NA TRBD2 TRBJ2-3 TRBV6-6 CASSYSGLAGFTDTQYF TGTGCCAGCAGTTACTCGGGGCTAGCGGGTTTCACAGATACGCAGTATTTT
few TRBD2 TRBJ2-1 TRBV27 CASRRSGGAMNEQFF TGTGCCAGCAGACGTAGCGGGGGGGCCATGAATGAGCAGTTCTTC
NA NA TRBJ2-2 TRBV28 CASSTWTGPNTGELFF TGTGCCAGCAGTACATGGACTGGACCGAACACCGGGGAGCTGTTTTTT
few TRBD1 TRBJ2-1 TRBV12-3/TRBV12-4 CASSLQGRFSNEQFF TGTGCCAGCAGTCTACAGGGGCGATTCAGCAATGAGCAGTTCTTC
NA TRBD1 TRBJ1-5 TRBV14 CASSPSPEFKGARQPQHF TGTGCCAGCAGCCCCTCCCCCGAGTTTAAGGGGGCTCGTCAGCCCCAGCATTTT